The 30 T cell receptor beta chains below come from one sample, sequenced in a study of blood T cell repertoires in COVID-19. Sequenced by immunoSEQ multiplex PCR; TCRdb stores in-frame clones only, minus some. The sample contains a few hundred thousand clones, roughly 84% of which appear only once. The sequencing sample was made of peripheral blood. The receptors stem from a person aged 65-85 years with COVID-19, enrolled during active disease.

The chain uses TRBV30 and TRBJ1-6; D may be TRBD1 (5 bases). V lost 3 bases and J lost 9, with 9 bases in between. This CDR3 region has 12 residues. The V gene's germline CDR1 is GTSNPN and CDR2 SVGIG (reference sequence). This chain's CDR3 is CAWSRESSPLHF. The CDR3 nucleotides are TGTGCCTGGAGCAGGGAAAGTTCACCCCTCCACTTT.

The chain has TRBV28 and TRBJ2-2; TRBD2 matches 10 bases. Germline V CDR1 and CDR2: MDHEN, SYDVKM. This CDR3 spans 15 amino acids. V trimming: 6 bases; J trimming: 4 bases; junction bases outside the gene matches: 5. The CDR3 region is CASSRRTSGTGELFF. The CDR3 region has the DNA TGTGCCAGCAGCCGAAGGACTAGCGGCACCGGGGAGCTGTTTTTT.

This clone occurred once. Written as DNA, the CDR3 is TGCGCCAGCAGCTTGCAGGGCTCCAATCAGCCCCAGCATTTT. Amino acids: CASSLQGSNQPQHF. The chain has TRBV5-1 and TRBJ1-5; possible D gene TRBD1, 5 bases. The CDR3 runs to 14 residues. V was pared by 1 base and J by 3 bases, with 8 bases between. Looked up from germline, CDR1 is SGHRS and CDR2 is YFSETQ.

The J gene is TRBJ2-7, the V gene TRBV4-3, with D perhaps matching TRBD2 (7 bases). The CDR3 contains 17 residues. Between the trimmed V and J ends, which lost 0 bases and 2 bases, there was a span of 17 bases. Germline V gene lookup returns CDR1 LGHNA and CDR2 YSLEER. CDR3 bases: TGCGCCAGCAGCCAAGAATCTTGGGGGGGGCTGACCTACGAGCAGTACTTC. Protein product: CASSQESWGGLTYEQYF.

The chain employs TRBV15 and TRBJ2-3; 11 positions match TRBD2. The CDR3 totals 14 residues. The ends lost 9 bases at V and 3 bases at J; junction bases unmatched: 5. The V gene's germline CDR1 is LNHNV and CDR2 YYDKDF (reference sequence). The CDR3 coding sequence is TGTGCCACGGGAAGACTAGCGGGGACAGATACGCAGTATTTT. It is translated as CATGRLAGTDTQYF.

The chain combines TRBV6-2 or TRBV6-3 with TRBJ2-5; 8 bases are a match to TRBD1. Trimming at V came to 6 bases and at J to 2 bases, leaving 8 bases not matched to a gene. CDR3 length equals 15 residues. Germline CDR1 MNHEY, CDR2 SVGEGT. CDR3 sequence reads: CASSQPNRGQETQYF. CDR3 sequence (DNA): TGTGCCAGCAGCCAGCCGAACAGGGGGCAAGAGACCCAGTACTTC.

This rearrangement joins TRBV7-9 to TRBJ2-5, with TRBD1 matching over 8 bases. V lost 8 bases to trimming and J lost 5 bases; unmatched junction nucleotides: 7. This CDR3 has 13 residues. The germline CDR1 and CDR2 sequences are SEHNR and FQNEAQ (reference sequence). CDR3 bases: TGTGCCAGCGAGACAGGGGCACTCGAGACCCAGTACTTC. Translated, it gives CASETGALETQYF.

The J gene is TRBJ1-4, the V gene TRBV6-5; 7 bases agree with TRBD1. CDR3 length: 15 residues. Germline CDR1 MNHEY, CDR2 SVGAGI. The V gene end was trimmed by 5 bases and the J gene end by 4 bases; junction bases not matched to a gene: 7. The CDR3 DNA is TGTGCCAGCAGTCCTACAGGGGCCTTTAATGAAAAACTGTTTTTT. It is translated as CASSPTGAFNEKLFF.

This chain connects TRBV7-2 to TRBJ1-4; 7 bases map to TRBD1. Losses at the gene ends were 4 bases for V and 0 bases for J; bases not matched to a gene: 8. The CDR3 contains 17 residues. Germline assignment: CDR1 SGHTA and CDR2 FQGNSA. CDR3 protein: CASSSPGTATTNEKLFF. CDR3 sequence (DNA): TGTGCCAGCAGCTCGCCTGGGACAGCAACAACTAATGAAAAACTGTTTTTT.

The V call is TRBV13, the J call TRBJ2-3; 16 bases map to TRBD2. The length of the CDR3 is 16 residues. Germline trimming cut 5 bases from V and 5 bases from J; bases unmatched to any gene: 4. The germline V gene encodes CDR1 PRHDT and CDR2 FYEKMQ (reference sequence). CDR3 in amino acids: CASSLGLAGGQDTQYF. DNA of the CDR3: TGTGCCAGCAGCCTGGGACTAGCGGGGGGGCAAGATACGCAGTATTTT.

The chain joins TRBV11-3 to TRBJ2-1, with a possible D match to TRBD2 (6 bases). The V gene lost 5 bases and the J gene lost 9 bases, with 17 bases spanning the gap. CDR1 is SGHNT, CDR2 YENEEA, per germline. This CDR3 comprises 14 residues. For the CDR3, the DNA is TGTGCCAGCAGCCCCGGAGGGGCTGTATTTGAGCAGTTCTTC. This gives the protein CASSPGGAVFEQFF.

There are a few counts of this clone. V gene TRBV5-4 combines with J gene TRBJ2-1, with 7 bases lining up with TRBD2. CDR1 and CDR2 (germline): SGHNT, YYREEE (reference sequence). V lost 3 bases, J lost 2 bases, and 8 bases stayed unmatched. The CDR3 contains 16 residues. Here the CDR3 DNA reads TGTGCCAGCAGCTCGGACACGGGGAGGGCCTACAATGAGCAGTTCTTC. Its translation is CASSSDTGRAYNEQFF.

The chain links TRBV7-9 to TRBJ2-5; weak D call: TRBD2 (5 bases). The CDR3 is 17 residues long. V gave up 5 bases and J gave up 0 bases, with 19 bases separating them. CDR1 is SEHNR, CDR2 FQNEAQ, per germline (reference sequence). CDR3 in amino acids: CASSTIGGGEYQETQYF. DNA for the CDR3: TGTGCCAGCAGCACGATCGGCGGTGGGGAGTACCAAGAGACCCAGTACTTC. Looking up the rest from reference TRBV7-9 and TRBJ2-5 gives the full variable domain: DTGVSQNPRHKITKRGQNVTFRCDPISEHNRLYWYRQTLGQGPEFLTYFQNEAQLEKSRLLSDRFSAERPKGSFSTLEIQRTEQGDSAMYLCASSTIGGGEYQETQYFGPGTRLLVL.

The chain carries TRBV5-5 and TRBJ2-7; 8 nucleotides align to TRBD1. The germline V gene encodes CDR1 SGHKS and CDR2 YYEKEE (reference sequence). The CDR3 is made up of 15 amino acids. V was pared by 5 bases and J by 4 bases, with 11 bases of the junction left unmatched. CDR3 bases: TGTGCCAGCAGTTCTCGACAGGGGAACCTATACGAGCAGTACTTC. This translates into CASSSRQGNLYEQYF.

The gene calls are TRBV6-5 and TRBJ2-1; D possibly corresponds to TRBD2 (5 bases). CDR3 size: 15 residues. V lost 8 bases and J lost 2, with 16 bases in between. Germline V gives CDR1 MNHEY, CDR2 SVGAGI. This CDR3 reads CASRLTIVAYNEQFF. The CDR3 region has the DNA TGTGCCAGCCGGTTGACTATCGTGGCCTACAATGAGCAGTTCTTC.

V is TRBV7-2 and J is TRBJ2-3, with 10 bases identical to TRBD2. The germline CDR1 and CDR2 sequences are SGHTA and FQGNSA. The CDR3 covers 15 residues. The V and J ends lost 4 bases and 3 bases, in that order; junction bases with no gene match: 4. The CDR3 nucleotides read TGTGCCAGCAGCTCCCTAGCGGGAGTTACAGATACGCAGTATTTT. Its protein is CASSSLAGVTDTQYF.

J is TRBJ1-5 and V is TRBV27; D unclear. The CDR3 loop spans 13 amino acids. V lost 7 bases and J 4 bases, leaving 11 bases between the germline ends. The germline V gene encodes CDR1 MNHEY and CDR2 SMNVEV (reference sequence). In DNA form, the CDR3 reads TGTGCCAGCACCCCGTCCCCTAATCAGCCCCAGCATTTT. Translated, it gives CASTPSPNQPQHF.

The chain employs TRBV19 and TRBJ2-1; 8 nucleotides align to TRBD2. The V gene's germline CDR1 is LNHDA and CDR2 SQIVND (reference sequence). CDR3 length equals 15 residues. V gave up 10 bases and J gave up 0 bases; unmatched junction bases: 8. The CDR3 loop reads CATGGGLGSYNEQFF. The CDR3 region has the DNA TGTGCCACGGGAGGGGGACTAGGCTCCTACAATGAGCAGTTCTTC.

The V call is TRBV29-1, the J call TRBJ1-4, with D uncertain. The V and J ends lost 4 bases and 7 bases respectively, with 16 bases between them. Germline lookup yields CDR1 SQVTM and CDR2 ANQGSEA. The CDR3 is 14 residues long. This CDR3 reads CSVGGSSAGEKLFF. CDR3 sequence (DNA): TGCAGCGTTGGAGGGTCCTCCGCGGGTGAAAAACTGTTTTTT.

This CDR3 reads CASSQQGNTDTQYF. The CDR3 coding sequence is TGCGCCAGCAGCCAACAGGGGAACACAGATACGCAGTATTTT. V gene TRBV5-1 combines with J gene TRBJ2-3; 7 positions match TRBD1. With 4 bases clipped from V and 2 bases from J, the junction kept 4 bases outside the gene matches. CDR3 length equals 14 residues. Germline V CDR1 and CDR2: SGHRS, YFSETQ. Full variable domain (missing parts from reference TRBV5-1 and TRBJ2-3): KAGVTQTPRYLIKTRGQQVTLSCSPISGHRSVSWYQQTPGQGLQFLFEYFSETQRNKGNFPGRFSGRQFSNSRSEMNVSTLELGDSALYLCASSQQGNTDTQYFGPGTRLTVL.

The genes are TRBV19 and TRBJ2-1, with a possible D match to TRBD2 (5 bases). Trimming removed 2 bases from V and 9 bases from J, with 17 bases in between. Looked up from germline, CDR1 is LNHDA and CDR2 is SQIVND (reference sequence). This CDR3 comprises 15 residues. The CDR3 protein is CASSIYGVKDLEQFF. CDR3 DNA: TGTGCCAGTAGTATATACGGGGTGAAAGATCTTGAGCAGTTCTTC.

This clone occurred many times. The CDR3 DNA reads TGTGCCAGCAGTTCCCCCGGGGTAGCGGGGGAGGCCTACAATGAGCAGTTCTTC. Its translation: CASSSPGVAGEAYNEQFF. The chain joins TRBV28 to TRBJ2-1, with TRBD2 matching over 9 bases. The CDR3 contains 18 residues. Germline-derived CDR1 and CDR2 are MDHEN and SYDVKM. With 4 bases clipped from V and 2 bases from J, the junction kept 12 bases outside the gene matches.

The chain joins TRBV7-3 to TRBJ2-1, with 7 positions matching TRBD2. The J segment lost 4 bases and the V segment lost 5 bases, leaving 5 bases of the junction unmatched. Germline assignment: CDR1 SGHTA and CDR2 FQGTGA. This CDR3 is 14 amino acids long. The CDR3 reads CASSLRDYYNEQFF. As DNA, the CDR3 is TGTGCCAGCAGCCTAAGGGACTATTACAATGAGCAGTTCTTC.

The chain links TRBV7-2 to TRBJ2-1; 10 nucleotides agree with TRBD1. Germline CDR1 is SGHTA and CDR2 is FQGNSA. The J segment lost 7 bases and the V segment lost 3 bases, leaving 6 bases of the junction unmatched. The CDR3 spans 15 residues. The CDR3 is CASSLTGGAGNEQFF. The CDR3 DNA is TGTGCCAGCAGCTTGACAGGGGGCGCAGGGAATGAGCAGTTCTTC.

V and J are TRBV7-9 and TRBJ1-5, with 9 bases lining up with TRBD1. CDR3 size: 16 residues. Looked up from germline, CDR1 is SEHNR and CDR2 is FQNEAQ (reference sequence). Trimming at V came to 5 bases and at J to 7 bases, leaving 12 bases not matched to a gene. The chain's CDR3 is CASSKRTGDTEQPQHF. As DNA, the CDR3 is TGTGCCAGCAGCAAAAGGACAGGGGATACGGAACAGCCCCAGCATTTT.

This chain connects TRBV6-1 to TRBJ1-3; possibly TRBD1 for D (6 bases). The length of the CDR3 is 14 residues. The germline gives CDR1 MNHNS, CDR2 SASEGT. Between the trimmed V and J ends, which lost 2 bases and 5 bases, there was a span of 10 bases. This CDR3 is CASSETGRRNTIYF. The CDR3, as DNA: TGTGCCAGCAGTGAAACAGGGCGTAGAAACACCATATATTTT.

In its sample, this clone was seen once. The V and J genes are TRBV19 and TRBJ2-3; tentative D call: TRBD1 (6 bases). This CDR3 spans 15 amino acids. Germline-derived CDR1 and CDR2 are LNHDA and SQIVND (reference sequence). The V end lost 7 bases, the J end lost 4 bases, and 18 bases lay between the germline ends. CDR3 protein: CASTTVLGASDTQYF. In DNA form, the CDR3 reads TGTGCCAGTACGACGGTTTTGGGGGCTTCAGATACGCAGTATTTT.

The chain employs TRBV6-4 and TRBJ1-2; 8 bases map to TRBD1. CDR1 and CDR2 from the germline V gene are MRHNA and SNTAGT. This CDR3 contains 18 residues. Trimming removed 6 bases from V and 4 bases from J; junction bases left unmatched: 19. As DNA, the CDR3 is TGTGCCAGCAGGATGGCTTCCCAGGACAGGGCGAACGCCTATGGCTACACCTTC. This encodes CASRMASQDRANAYGYTF.

The chain uses TRBV7-2 and TRBJ2-7; D is possibly TRBD1 (5 bases). Germline CDR1 is SGHTA and CDR2 is FQGNSA. The CDR3 consists of 13 residues. The germline V and J ends were trimmed by 3 bases and 4 bases, with 10 bases remaining between them. The CDR3 DNA is TGTGCCAGCAGCTTTAAGGGGAAATACGAGCAGTACTTC. Its protein product is CASSFKGKYEQYF.

The V call is TRBV15, the J call TRBJ2-3; the D is unclear. The V gene lost 0 bases and the J gene lost 3 bases, with 7 bases spanning the gap. The CDR3 sequence is 14 residues long. CDR1 is LNHNV, CDR2 YYDKDF, per germline (reference sequence). CDR3 DNA: TGTGCCACCAGCAGAGATGGGCGAACAGATACGCAGTATTTT. Protein sequence: CATSRDGRTDTQYF. Together with reference TRBV15 and TRBJ2-3, the CDR3 gives the full variable domain: DAMVIQNPRYQVTQFGKPVTLSCSQTLNHNVMYWYQQKSSQAPKLLFHYYDKDFNNEADTPDNFQSRRPNTSFCFLDIRSPGLGDTAMYLCATSRDGRTDTQYFGPGTRLTVL.